Below, 13 T cell receptor beta chains from the same sample are listed, as sequenced in a study of blood T cell repertoires in COVID-19. Generated by immunoSEQ multiplex PCR, the TCRdb table keeps only in-frame clones and is missing some. The profile shows 300,000 to 400,000 clones, around nine tenths of them singletons. The material sequenced was PBMCs or T cells enriched from blood (not recorded which). Every receptor here comes from a man in his sixties who had recovered from COVID-19.

The gene calls are TRBV5-1 and TRBJ2-3, with 9 bases lining up with TRBD2. With 2 bases clipped from V and 2 bases from J, the junction kept 6 bases outside the gene matches. CDR1 is SGHRS, CDR2 YFSETQ, per germline. The CDR3 covers 16 residues. The CDR3 coding sequence is TGCGCCAGCAGCTTCCCACTAGCGGGTTTCACAGATACGCAGTATTTT. It translates to CASSFPLAGFTDTQYF.

V gene TRBV28 combines with J gene TRBJ1-4, with D perhaps matching TRBD1 (5 bases). The CDR3 has 12 residues. The germline V gene encodes CDR1 MDHEN and CDR2 SYDVKM. V was trimmed by 9 bases and J by 8 bases, leaving 13 bases between them. CDR3 nucleotide sequence: TGTGCCAGTCTCTCTGGGGGGGAAAAACTGTTTTTT. As protein: CASLSGGEKLFF.

J is TRBJ2-7 and V is TRBV20-1, with 8 bases fitting TRBD1. Germline CDR1 is DFQATT and CDR2 is SNEGSKA (reference sequence). The CDR3 loop spans 11 amino acids. Unmatched junction bases numbered 7, after V lost 6 bases and J lost 9 bases. CDR3 protein: CSAKDRVVQYF. CDR3 nucleotides: TGCAGTGCCAAGGACAGGGTGGTGCAGTACTTC.

The CDR3 loop reads CASSVEGANSPLHF. DNA for the CDR3: TGTGCCAGCAGCGTCGAAGGGGCTAATTCACCCCTCCACTTT. The J gene is TRBJ1-6, the V gene TRBV9; the D gene is possibly TRBD1 (5 bases). Trimming left V 2 bases short and J 6 bases short, with 9 bases between. The CDR3 length is 14 residues. Germline V CDR1 and CDR2: SGDLS, YYNGEE.

CDR3 nucleotide sequence: TGTGCCAGCTCACCCGGGGAGGCTACCCGCTACGAGCAGTACTTC. Translation gives CASSPGEATRYEQYF. V usage is TRBV18 and J usage is TRBJ2-7; tentative D call: TRBD2 (6 bases). Germline V gene lookup returns CDR1 KGHSH and CDR2 LQKENI. The CDR3 sequence is 15 residues long. Trimming shortened V by 3 bases and J by 3 bases, and 15 bases separated the two germline ends.

CDR3 bases: TGTGCCAGCAGCCCCTGGTGGGGACTCTCCTACGAGCAGTACTTC. Amino acid sequence: CASSPWWGLSYEQYF. V is TRBV9 and J is TRBJ2-7; possibly TRBD2 for D (6 bases). The CDR3 totals 15 residues. Trimming removed 4 bases at V and 0 bases at J, with 14 bases between. CDR1 and CDR2 from the germline V gene are SGDLS and YYNGEE.

The rearrangement links TRBV6-1 to TRBJ1-3; TRBD1 matches at 9 bases. CDR3 length equals 14 residues. Germline V gives CDR1 MNHNS, CDR2 SASEGT. Trimming cost V 6 bases and J 1 base; bases outside gene matches: 1. CDR3: CASRQGASGNTIYF. As DNA, the CDR3 is TGTGCCAGCAGACAGGGGGCTTCTGGAAACACCATATATTTT.

The chain is built from TRBV7-9 and TRBJ2-7, with 10 bases that match TRBD2. V shed 10 bases and J 1 base; nucleotides not matched to a gene: 13. The CDR3 contains 16 residues. Germline CDR1 SEHNR, CDR2 FQNEAQ (reference sequence). The CDR3 here is CATVKSIAGGSYEQYF. CDR3 nucleotides: TGTGCCACAGTAAAATCCATAGCGGGAGGATCCTACGAGCAGTACTTC. The whole variable domain, filled in from reference TRBV7-9 and TRBJ2-7, reads DTGVSQNPRHKITKRGQNVTFRCDPISEHNRLYWYRQTLGQGPEFLTYFQNEAQLEKSRLLSDRFSAERPKGSFSTLEIQRTEQGDSAMYLCATVKSIAGGSYEQYFGPGTRLTVT.

The V and J genes are TRBV3-1 (or the pseudogene TRBV3-2) and TRBJ2-3, with a tentative D call TRBD2 (5 bases). Trimming removed 3 bases from V and 0 bases from J, with 13 bases in between. The length of the CDR3 is 16 residues. Per germline, CDR1 LGHDT and CDR2 YNNKEL (reference sequence). The CDR3 here is CASSHAVANSTDTQYF. The CDR3 region has the DNA TGTGCCAGCAGCCACGCTGTAGCGAATAGCACAGATACGCAGTATTTT.

This rearrangement joins TRBV20-1 to TRBJ1-2, with 9 bases identical to TRBD1. Germline V gives CDR1 DFQATT, CDR2 SNEGSKA (reference sequence). CDR3 length: 15 amino acids. J was trimmed by 4 bases and V by 4 bases; bases with no gene match: 10. CDR3 nucleotides: TGCAGTGCTAATGACAGGGGGAATTTTAGCTATGGCTACACCTTC. Encoded protein: CSANDRGNFSYGYTF.

V gene TRBV5-1 combines with J gene TRBJ2-5; TRBD1 aligns across 9 bases. V lost 7 bases and J lost 1; bases outside the gene matches: 5. CDR3 size: 14 residues. CDR1 SGHRS and CDR2 YFSETQ come from the germline V gene. The CDR3 here is CASGTGQGQETQYF. CDR3 DNA: TGCGCCAGCGGCACGGGACAGGGCCAAGAGACCCAGTACTTC.

The chain combines TRBV15 with TRBJ2-7, with D possibly matching TRBD1 (6 bases). The V and J ends lost 0 bases and 3 bases respectively, with 12 bases between them. Germline CDR1 and CDR2: LNHNV and YYDKDF (reference sequence). The CDR3 length is 15 residues. The CDR3 DNA reads as TGTGCCACCAGCAGAGACCCAGGGGCCCTCTACGAGCAGTACTTC. Translated: CATSRDPGALYEQYF.

The rearrangement joins TRBV27 to TRBJ2-1, with 10 bases fitting TRBD2. This CDR3 is built from 17 residues. Trimming took 2 bases from V and 5 from J; bases not matched to a gene: 9. Germline CDR1 is MNHEY and CDR2 is SMNVEV (reference sequence). DNA of the CDR3: TGTGCCAGCAGTTTAAGGGTAGCTAGCGGGAGCCACAATGAGCAGTTCTTC. Translation gives CASSLRVASGSHNEQFF.